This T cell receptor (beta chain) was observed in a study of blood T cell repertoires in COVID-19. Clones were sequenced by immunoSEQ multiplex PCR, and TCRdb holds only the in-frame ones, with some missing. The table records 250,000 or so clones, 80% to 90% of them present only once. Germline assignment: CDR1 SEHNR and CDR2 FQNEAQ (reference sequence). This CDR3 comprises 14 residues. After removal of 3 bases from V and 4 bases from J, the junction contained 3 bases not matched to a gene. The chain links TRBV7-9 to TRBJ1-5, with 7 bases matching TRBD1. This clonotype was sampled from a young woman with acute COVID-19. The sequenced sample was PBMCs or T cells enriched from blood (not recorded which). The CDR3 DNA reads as TGTGCCAGCAGCTTTTCAGGGGGGAATCAGCCCCAGCATTTT. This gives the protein CASSFSGGNQPQHF.